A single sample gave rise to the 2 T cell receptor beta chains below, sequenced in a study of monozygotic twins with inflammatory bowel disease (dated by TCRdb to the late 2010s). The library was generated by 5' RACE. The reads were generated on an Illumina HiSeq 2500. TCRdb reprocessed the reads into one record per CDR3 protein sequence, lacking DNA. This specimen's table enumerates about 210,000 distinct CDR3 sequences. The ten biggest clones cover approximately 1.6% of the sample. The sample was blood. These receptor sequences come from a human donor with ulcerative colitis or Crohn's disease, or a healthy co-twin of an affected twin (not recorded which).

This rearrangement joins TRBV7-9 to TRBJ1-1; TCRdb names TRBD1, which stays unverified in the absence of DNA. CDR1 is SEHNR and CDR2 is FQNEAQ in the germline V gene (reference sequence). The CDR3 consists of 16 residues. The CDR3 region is CASSRGVGLQNTEAFF.

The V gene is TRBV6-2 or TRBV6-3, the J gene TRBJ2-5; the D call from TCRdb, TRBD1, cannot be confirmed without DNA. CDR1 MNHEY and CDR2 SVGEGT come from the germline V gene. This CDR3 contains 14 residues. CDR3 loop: CASSSVGGRETQYF.